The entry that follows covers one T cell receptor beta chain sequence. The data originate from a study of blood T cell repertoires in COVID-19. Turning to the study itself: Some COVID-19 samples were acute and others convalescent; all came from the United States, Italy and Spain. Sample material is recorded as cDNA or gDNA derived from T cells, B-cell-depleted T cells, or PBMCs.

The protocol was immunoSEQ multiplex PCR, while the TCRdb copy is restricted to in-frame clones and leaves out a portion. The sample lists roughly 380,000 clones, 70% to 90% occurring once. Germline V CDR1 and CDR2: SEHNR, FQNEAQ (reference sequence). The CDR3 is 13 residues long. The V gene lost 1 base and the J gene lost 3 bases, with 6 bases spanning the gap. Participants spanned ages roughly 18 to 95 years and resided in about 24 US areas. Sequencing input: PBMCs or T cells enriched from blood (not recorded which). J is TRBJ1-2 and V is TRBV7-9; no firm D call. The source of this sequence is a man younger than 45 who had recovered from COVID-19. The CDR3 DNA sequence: TGTGCCAGCAGCTTAGTGGGCGACTATGGCTACACCTTC. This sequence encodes CASSLVGDYGYTF.